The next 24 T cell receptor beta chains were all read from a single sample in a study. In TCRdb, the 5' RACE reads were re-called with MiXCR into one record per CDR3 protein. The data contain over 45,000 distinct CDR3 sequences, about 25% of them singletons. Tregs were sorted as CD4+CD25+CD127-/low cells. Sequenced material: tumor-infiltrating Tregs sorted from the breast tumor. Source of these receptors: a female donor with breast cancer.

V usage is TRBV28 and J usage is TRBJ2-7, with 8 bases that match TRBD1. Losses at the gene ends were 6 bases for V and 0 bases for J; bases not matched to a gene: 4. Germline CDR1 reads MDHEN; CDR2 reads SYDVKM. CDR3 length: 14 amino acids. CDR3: CASRTQGASYEQYF. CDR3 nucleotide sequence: TGTGCCAGCAGAACCCAGGGGGCCTCCTACGAGCAGTACTTC.

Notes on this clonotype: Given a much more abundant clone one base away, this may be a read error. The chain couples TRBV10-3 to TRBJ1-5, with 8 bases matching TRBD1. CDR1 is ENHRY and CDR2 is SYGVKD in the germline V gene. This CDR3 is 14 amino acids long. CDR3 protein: CTRNRGRRNQPQHF. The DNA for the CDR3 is TGTACCAGGAACAGGGGGAGAAGGAATCAGCCCCAGCATTTT.

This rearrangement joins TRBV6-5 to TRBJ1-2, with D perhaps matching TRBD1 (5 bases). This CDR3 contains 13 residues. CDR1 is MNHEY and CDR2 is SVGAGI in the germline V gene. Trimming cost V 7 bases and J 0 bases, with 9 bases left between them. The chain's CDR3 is CASIGGANYGYTF. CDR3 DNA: TGTGCCAGCATCGGGGGAGCTAACTATGGCTACACCTTC.

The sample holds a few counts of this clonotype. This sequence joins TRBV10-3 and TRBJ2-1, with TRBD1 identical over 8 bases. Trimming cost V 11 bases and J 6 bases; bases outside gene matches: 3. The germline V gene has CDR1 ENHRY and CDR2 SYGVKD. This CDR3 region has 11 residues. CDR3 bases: TGTGCCGCCCAGGGGGCCAATGAGCAGTTCTTC. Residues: CAAQGANEQFF.

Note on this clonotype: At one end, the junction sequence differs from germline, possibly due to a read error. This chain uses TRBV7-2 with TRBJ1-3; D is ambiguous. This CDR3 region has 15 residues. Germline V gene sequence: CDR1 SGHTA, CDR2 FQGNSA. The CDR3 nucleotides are TGTGCCGGCAGCCCGGTTCGGGGTGTAGGAAACACCATATATTTT. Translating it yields CAGSPVRGVGNTIYF.

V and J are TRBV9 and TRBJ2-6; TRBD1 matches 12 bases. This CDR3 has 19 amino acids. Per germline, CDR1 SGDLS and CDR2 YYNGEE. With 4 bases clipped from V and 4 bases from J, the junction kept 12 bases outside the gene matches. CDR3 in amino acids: CASSTLPGQGAYGANVLTF. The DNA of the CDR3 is TGTGCCAGCAGCACTCTACCGGGACAGGGGGCGTACGGGGCCAACGTCCTGACTTTC.

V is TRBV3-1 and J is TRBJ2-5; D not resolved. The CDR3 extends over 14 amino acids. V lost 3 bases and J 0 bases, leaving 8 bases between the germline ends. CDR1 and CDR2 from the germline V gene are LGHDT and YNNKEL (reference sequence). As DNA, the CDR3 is TGTGCCAGCAGCCAGGGTGCCCACCAAGAGACCCAGTACTTC. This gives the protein CASSQGAHQETQYF.

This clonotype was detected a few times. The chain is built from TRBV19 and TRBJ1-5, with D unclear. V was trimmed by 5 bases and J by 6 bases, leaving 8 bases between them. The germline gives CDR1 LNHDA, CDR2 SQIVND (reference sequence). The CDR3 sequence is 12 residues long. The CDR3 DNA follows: TGTGCCAGTAGTGGATGGGCTCAGCCCCAGCATTTT. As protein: CASSGWAQPQHF.

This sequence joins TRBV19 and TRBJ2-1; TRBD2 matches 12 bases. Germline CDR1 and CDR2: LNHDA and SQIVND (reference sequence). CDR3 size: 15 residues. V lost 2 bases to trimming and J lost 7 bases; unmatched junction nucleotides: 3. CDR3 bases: TGTGCCAGTAGTATACTAGCGGGAGGGGGTAATGAGCAGTTCTTC. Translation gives CASSILAGGGNEQFF.

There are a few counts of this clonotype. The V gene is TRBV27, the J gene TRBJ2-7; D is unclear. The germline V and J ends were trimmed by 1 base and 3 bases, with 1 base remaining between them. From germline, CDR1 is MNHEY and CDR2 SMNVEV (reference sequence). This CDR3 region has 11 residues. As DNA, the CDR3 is TGTGCCAGCAGTTTATACTACGAGCAGTACTTC. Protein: CASSLYYEQYF.

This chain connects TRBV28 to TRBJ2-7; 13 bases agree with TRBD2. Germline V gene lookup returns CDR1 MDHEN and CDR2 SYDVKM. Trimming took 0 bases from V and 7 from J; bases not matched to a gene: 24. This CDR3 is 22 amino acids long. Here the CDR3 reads CASSLWDLTGLAGVGLSGEQYF. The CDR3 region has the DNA TGTGCCAGCAGTTTATGGGACCTAACCGGACTAGCGGGAGTTGGGCTCTCGGGGGAGCAGTACTTC.

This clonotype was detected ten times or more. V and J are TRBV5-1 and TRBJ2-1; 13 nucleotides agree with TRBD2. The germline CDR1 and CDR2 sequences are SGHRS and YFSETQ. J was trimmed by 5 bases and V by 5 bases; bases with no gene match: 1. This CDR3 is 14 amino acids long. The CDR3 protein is CASRTSGRNNEQFF. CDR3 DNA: TGCGCCAGCAGGACTAGCGGGAGGAACAATGAGCAGTTCTTC.

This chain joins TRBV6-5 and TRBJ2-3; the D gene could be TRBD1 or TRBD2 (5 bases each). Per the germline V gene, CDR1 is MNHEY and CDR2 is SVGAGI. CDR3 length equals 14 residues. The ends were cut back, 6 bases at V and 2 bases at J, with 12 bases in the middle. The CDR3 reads CASSPEGNTDTQYF. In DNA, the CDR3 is TGTGCCAGCAGCCCAGAGGGGAACACAGATACGCAGTATTTT.

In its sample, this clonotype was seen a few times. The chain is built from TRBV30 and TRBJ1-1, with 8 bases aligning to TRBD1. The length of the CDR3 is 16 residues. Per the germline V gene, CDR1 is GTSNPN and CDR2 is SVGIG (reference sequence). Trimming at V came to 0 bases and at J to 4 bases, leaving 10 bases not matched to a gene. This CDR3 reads CAWSVAWNRGITEAFF. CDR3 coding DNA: TGTGCCTGGAGTGTAGCTTGGAACAGGGGGATCACTGAAGCTTTCTTT.

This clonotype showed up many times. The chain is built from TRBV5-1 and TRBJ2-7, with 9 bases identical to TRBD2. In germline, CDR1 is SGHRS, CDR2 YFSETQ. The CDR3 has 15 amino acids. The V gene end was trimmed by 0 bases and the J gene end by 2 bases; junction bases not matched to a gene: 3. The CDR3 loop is CASSLGLAVTYEQYF. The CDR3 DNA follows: TGCGCCAGCAGCTTGGGACTAGCGGTGACCTACGAGCAGTACTTC.

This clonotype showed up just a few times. The CDR3 loop is CASSLDPGAVVEQYF. In DNA, the CDR3 is TGTGCCAGCAGCTTAGATCCCGGGGCGGTTGTCGAGCAGTACTTC. The chain uses TRBV7-9 and TRBJ2-7; D is possibly TRBD1 or TRBD2 (5 bases each). The CDR3 sequence is 15 residues long. Germline CDR1 and CDR2: SEHNR and FQNEAQ (reference sequence). The ends were cut back, 1 base at V and 6 bases at J, with 16 bases in the middle.

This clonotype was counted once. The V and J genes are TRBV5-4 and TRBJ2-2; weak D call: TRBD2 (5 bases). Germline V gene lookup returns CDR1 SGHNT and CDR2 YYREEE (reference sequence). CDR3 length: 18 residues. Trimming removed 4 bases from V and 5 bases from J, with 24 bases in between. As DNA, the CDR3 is TGTGCCAGCAGCCTGGTTCCTACGAGACAAAGGAGGACCGGGGAGCTGTTTTTT. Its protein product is CASSLVPTRQRRTGELFF.

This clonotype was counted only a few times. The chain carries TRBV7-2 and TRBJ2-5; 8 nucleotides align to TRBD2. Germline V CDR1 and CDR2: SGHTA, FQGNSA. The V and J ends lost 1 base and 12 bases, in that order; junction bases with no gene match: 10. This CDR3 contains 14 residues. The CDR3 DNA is TGTGCCAGCAGCTTAGTCAGCGGGAGCCCCCTAGAGTACTTC. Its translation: CASSLVSGSPLEYF.

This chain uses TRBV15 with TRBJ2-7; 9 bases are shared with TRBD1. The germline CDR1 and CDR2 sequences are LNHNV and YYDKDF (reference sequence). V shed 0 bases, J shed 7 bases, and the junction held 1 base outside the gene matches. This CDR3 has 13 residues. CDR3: CATSRDGQGEQYF. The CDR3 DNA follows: TGTGCCACCAGCAGAGATGGACAGGGGGAGCAGTACTTC.

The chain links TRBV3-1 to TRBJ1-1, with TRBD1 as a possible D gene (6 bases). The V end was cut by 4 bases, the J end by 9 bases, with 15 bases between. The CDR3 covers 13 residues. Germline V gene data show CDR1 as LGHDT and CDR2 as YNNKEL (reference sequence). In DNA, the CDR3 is TGTGCCAGCAGCCCGGGGACACCTCTCCAAGCTTTCTTT. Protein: CASSPGTPLQAFF.

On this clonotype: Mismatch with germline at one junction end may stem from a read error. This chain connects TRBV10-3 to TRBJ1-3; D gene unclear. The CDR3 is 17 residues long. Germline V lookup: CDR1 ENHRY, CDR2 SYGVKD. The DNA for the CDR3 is TGTGCCATCAGTTTAACCGGGCCCGGAAGATCTGGAAACACCAGATATTTT. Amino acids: CAISLTGPGRSGNTRYF.

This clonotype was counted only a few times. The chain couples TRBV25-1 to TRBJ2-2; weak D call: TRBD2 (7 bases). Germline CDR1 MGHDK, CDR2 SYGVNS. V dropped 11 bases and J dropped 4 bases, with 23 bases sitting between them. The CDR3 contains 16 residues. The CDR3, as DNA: TGTGCCGGACACCCTAGGGGGAGGGCCATCACCGGGGAGCTGTTTTTT. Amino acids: CAGHPRGRAITGELFF.

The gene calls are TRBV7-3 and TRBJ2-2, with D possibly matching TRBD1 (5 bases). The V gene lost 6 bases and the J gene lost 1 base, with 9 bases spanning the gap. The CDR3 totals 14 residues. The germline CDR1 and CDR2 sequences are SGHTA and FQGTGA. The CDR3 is CASSRDRNTGELFF. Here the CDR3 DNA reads TGTGCCAGCAGTCGTGACAGGAACACCGGGGAGCTGTTTTTT.

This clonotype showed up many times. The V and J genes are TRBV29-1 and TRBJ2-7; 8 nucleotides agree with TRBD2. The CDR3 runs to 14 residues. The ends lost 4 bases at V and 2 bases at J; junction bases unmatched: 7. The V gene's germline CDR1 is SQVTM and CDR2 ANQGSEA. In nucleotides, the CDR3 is TGCAGCGTTGGGGCCGGGACTAGTACCTACGAGCAGTACTTC. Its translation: CSVGAGTSTYEQYF.